This TCR beta chain was captured in a study of T cells in Graves' hyperthyroidism and ophthalmopathy. On the study more broadly: Upon initial diagnosis and before any treatment, peripheral blood was collected.

The V gene lost 3 bases and the J gene lost 8 bases, with 5 bases spanning the gap. This CDR3 region has 11 residues. Amplified TCR beta CDR3 regions derived from RNA transcripts. When the TCR CDR3 underwent first-round RT-PCR, the HTBI primer set was used. MiXCR, applied by TCRdb to the multiplex PCR reads, yields one record per CDR3 protein. The sample carries around 600,000 distinct CDR3 sequences, 14% recorded once. As regards this clonotype: Its target is unknown.

Study-level points and caveats: Blood also carried most thyroid clonotypes expanded above 0.001.

This receptor was taken from a woman in her forties or fifties with Graves' ophthalmopathy. This chain joins TRBV12-3 or TRBV12-4 and TRBJ2-1; D is ambiguous. Material for sequencing was blood. CDR3 coding DNA: TGTGCCAGCAGTTTTACCCATGAGCAGTTCTTC. The encoded protein is CASSFTHEQFF.